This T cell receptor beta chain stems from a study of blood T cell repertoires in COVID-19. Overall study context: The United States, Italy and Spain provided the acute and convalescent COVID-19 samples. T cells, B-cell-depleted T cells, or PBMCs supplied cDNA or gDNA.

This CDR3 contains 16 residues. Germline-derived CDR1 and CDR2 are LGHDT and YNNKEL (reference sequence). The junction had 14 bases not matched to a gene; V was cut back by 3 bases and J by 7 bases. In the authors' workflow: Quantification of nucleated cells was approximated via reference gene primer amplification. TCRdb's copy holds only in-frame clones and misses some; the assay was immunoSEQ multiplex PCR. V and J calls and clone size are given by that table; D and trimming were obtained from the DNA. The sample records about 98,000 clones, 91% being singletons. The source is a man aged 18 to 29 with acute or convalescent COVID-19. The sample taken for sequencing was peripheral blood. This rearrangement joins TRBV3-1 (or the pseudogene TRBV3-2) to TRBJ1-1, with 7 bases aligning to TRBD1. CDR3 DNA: TGTGCCAGCAGCCACACTCTTAACAGGGGCCAAAGTGAAGCTTTCTTT. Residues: CASSHTLNRGQSEAFF.